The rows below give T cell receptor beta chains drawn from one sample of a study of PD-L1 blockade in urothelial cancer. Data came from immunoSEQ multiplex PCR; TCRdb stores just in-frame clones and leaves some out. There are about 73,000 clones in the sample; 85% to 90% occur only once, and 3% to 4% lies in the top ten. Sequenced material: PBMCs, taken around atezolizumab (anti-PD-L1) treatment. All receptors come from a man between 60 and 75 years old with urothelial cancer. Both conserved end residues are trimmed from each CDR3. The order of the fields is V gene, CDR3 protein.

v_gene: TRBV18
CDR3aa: ASSRDRNTEAF

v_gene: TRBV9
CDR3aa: ASSVESSRGLDQPQH

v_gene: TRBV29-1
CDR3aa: SVGQGSYT

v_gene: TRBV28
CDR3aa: ASINGAGGGTGELF

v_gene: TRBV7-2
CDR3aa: ASSFRDRRPGANVLT

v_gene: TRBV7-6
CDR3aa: ASSKAGGADTQY

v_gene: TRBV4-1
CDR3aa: ASSQVSGGNQPQH

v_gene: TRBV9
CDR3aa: ASSVDRTTYGYT

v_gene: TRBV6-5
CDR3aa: ASSSGTSGVQETQY

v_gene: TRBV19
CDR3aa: ASSIFRTGMNTEAF

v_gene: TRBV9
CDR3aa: ASSLDSPPGDTQY

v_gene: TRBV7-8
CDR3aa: ASSLRLAGESDTQY

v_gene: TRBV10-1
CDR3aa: ASSERRVAGELF

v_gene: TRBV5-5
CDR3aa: ASSLSGVLNTEAF

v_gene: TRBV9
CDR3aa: ASMGGTVTGELF

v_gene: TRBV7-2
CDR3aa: ASSSRQGGNGYT

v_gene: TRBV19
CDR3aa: ASTRLAGTSGELF